This T cell receptor (beta chain) was identified during a study of blood T cell repertoires in COVID-19. Study context: Both acute and convalescent COVID-19 samples were obtained from the United States, Italy and Spain. PBMCs, B-cell-depleted T cells, or T cells provided the cDNA or gDNA that made up the material.

Per the original methods: It was from reference gene primer amplification that nucleated cell counts were estimated. Only in-frame clones appear in the TCRdb table, and some are missing; sequencing was by immunoSEQ multiplex PCR. V and J calls and clone size come straight from that table; D and trimming were deduced from the DNA. The repertoire holds about 160,000 clones, with over 75% as singletons. The Seattle patients, enrolled during active infection, were followed longitudinally. The sequencing input was peripheral blood. The TCR originated in a man older than 75 with COVID-19, enrolled during active disease.

The CDR3 loop reads CASSSYGATNEKLFF. The DNA for the CDR3 is TGTGCCAGCAGCTCGTACGGGGCAACTAATGAAAAACTGTTTTTT. The V gene is TRBV7-8, the J gene TRBJ1-4; D gene uncertain. The V and J ends lost 4 bases and 0 bases respectively, with 9 bases between them. Germline V gene sequence: CDR1 SGHVS, CDR2 FQNEAQ. This CDR3 region has 15 residues.